These 21 T cell receptor beta chains were sequenced from one sample in a study of T cell repertoires in ileal Crohn's disease. Method: immunoSEQ multiplex PCR; TCRdb's copy keeps in-frame clones and lacks some. This sample has about 17,000 clones, with 50% to 75% found just once. Sequencing used ileal tissue. The receptors derive from an adult with Crohn's disease.

The chain combines TRBV27 with TRBJ2-6; the D gene is possibly TRBD1 (6 bases). This CDR3 has 21 amino acids. The V gene lost 2 bases and the J gene lost 1 base, with 24 bases spanning the gap. Germline V gives CDR1 MNHEY, CDR2 SMNVEV (reference sequence). CDR3 DNA: TGTGCCAGCAGTTTAGGGGACGTCGTGGCAGGGGCAACATCTGGGGCCAACGTCCTGACTTTC. It codes for CASSLGDVVAGATSGANVLTF.

The chain carries TRBV11-3 and TRBJ2-1; D not certain. V lost 5 bases and J 0 bases, leaving 14 bases between the germline ends. Germline-derived CDR1 and CDR2 are SGHNT and YENEEA. CDR3 length: 16 residues. The CDR3 nucleotides read TGTGCCAGCAGCACGTCTAGTCGTAGCTCCTACAATGAGCAGTTCTTC. This sequence encodes CASSTSSRSSYNEQFF.

The chain joins TRBV30 to TRBJ2-5; perhaps TRBD2 as D (6 bases). The CDR3 runs 14 residues. Germline V CDR1 and CDR2: GTSNPN, SVGIG (reference sequence). The germline V and J ends were trimmed by 4 bases and 2 bases, with 14 bases remaining between them. CDR3 sequence: CAWKEGWGQETQYF. DNA of the CDR3: TGTGCCTGGAAGGAGGGTTGGGGACAAGAGACCCAGTACTTC.

V usage is TRBV6-4 and J usage is TRBJ2-7, with D possibly TRBD1 on 6 matching bases. Deletions cut 8 bases from V and 0 bases from J, with 11 bases between. Germline lookup yields CDR1 MRHNA and CDR2 SNTAGT. This CDR3 has 13 amino acids. The CDR3 DNA is TGTGCCAGCTCAATACAGGGCTCCTACGAGCAGTACTTC. Encoded protein: CASSIQGSYEQYF.

The genes are TRBV7-6 and TRBJ1-1, with TRBD1 as a possible D gene (5 bases). V lost 1 base to trimming and J lost 1 base, with 10 bases between them. Germline V gives CDR1 SGHVS, CDR2 FNYEAQ. CDR3 length: 15 residues. The CDR3 sequence is CASSLVSQGNTEAFF. CDR3 sequence (DNA): TGTGCCAGCAGCTTAGTGTCCCAGGGGAACACTGAAGCTTTCTTT.

This clone was seen a handful of times. This chain connects TRBV5-1 to TRBJ1-2; 7 nucleotides line up with TRBD1. The CDR3 spans 15 residues. The J segment lost 2 bases and the V segment lost 0 bases, leaving 4 bases of the junction unmatched. Per germline, CDR1 SGHRS and CDR2 YFSETQ. The DNA for the CDR3 is TGCGCCAGCAGCTTGGAGGGGGCGATGAACTATGGCTACACCTTC. Protein product: CASSLEGAMNYGYTF.

This rearrangement joins TRBV9 to TRBJ2-2; 9 positions agree with TRBD1. J was trimmed by 4 bases and V by 4 bases; bases with no gene match: 2. Germline lookup yields CDR1 SGDLS and CDR2 YYNGEE. This CDR3 contains 14 residues. The CDR3 reads CASSWGQGTGELFF. In nucleotides, the CDR3 is TGTGCCAGCAGCTGGGGACAGGGCACCGGGGAGCTGTTTTTT.

This clone came up a few times. The chain links TRBV5-6 to TRBJ1-2; D unresolved. V shed 4 bases and J shed 0 bases, with 10 bases lying between them. CDR1 is SGHDT, CDR2 YYEEEE, per germline. The CDR3 sequence is 14 residues long. The chain's CDR3 is CASSLDRSNYGYTF. The DNA of the CDR3 is TGTGCCAGCAGCCTGGATCGGTCTAACTATGGCTACACCTTC. The whole variable domain, filled in from reference TRBV5-6 and TRBJ1-2, reads DAGVTQSPTHLIKTRGQQVTLRCSPKSGHDTVSWYQQALGQGPQFIFQYYEEEERQRGNFPDRFSGHQFPNYSSELNVNALLLGDSALYLCASSLDRSNYGYTFGSGTRLTVV.

V usage is TRBV9 and J usage is TRBJ2-1; 11 nucleotides line up with TRBD2. V shed 4 bases, J shed 7 bases, and the junction held 10 bases outside the gene matches. Looked up from germline, CDR1 is SGDLS and CDR2 is YYNGEE. The CDR3 has 16 residues. The DNA for the CDR3 is TGTGCCAGCAGCACCGACCCCGGGACTAGCGGTAATGAGCAGTTCTTC. Protein: CASSTDPGTSGNEQFF.

The rearrangement joins TRBV15 to TRBJ2-2; a weak D match, TRBD1 (6 bases). The CDR3 covers 15 residues. CDR1 and CDR2 from the germline V gene are LNHNV and YYDKDF (reference sequence). V was trimmed by 1 base and J by 3 bases, leaving 9 bases between them. The CDR3, as DNA: TGTGCCACCAGCAGAGGCAGGGGATACACCGGGGAGCTGTTTTTT. This codes for CATSRGRGYTGELFF.

The J gene is TRBJ2-7, the V gene TRBV27; 10 bases map to TRBD2. The CDR3 has 16 residues. In germline, CDR1 is MNHEY, CDR2 SMNVEV (reference sequence). V was pared by 5 bases and J by 6 bases, with 13 bases of the junction left unmatched. CDR3 amino acids: CASSPRPSGSGIEQYF. For the CDR3, the DNA is TGTGCCAGCAGTCCCCGCCCTAGCGGGAGTGGGATCGAGCAGTACTTC.

The chain recombines TRBV7-9 with TRBJ1-1; a weak D match, TRBD1 (6 bases). From germline, CDR1 is SEHNR and CDR2 FQNEAQ (reference sequence). V shed 5 bases and J shed 10 bases, with 17 bases lying between them. The CDR3 runs to 13 residues. This chain's CDR3 is CASSGNAGAGAFF. Here the CDR3 DNA reads TGTGCCAGCAGCGGGAACGCAGGGGCCGGAGCTTTCTTT.

This clone turned up a few times. The rearrangement links TRBV5-1 to TRBJ2-4; 9 bases map to TRBD1. There are 18 residues in the CDR3. The V segment lost 4 bases and the J segment 0 bases; nucleotides outside the gene matches: 11. Germline CDR1 and CDR2: SGHRS and YFSETQ. CDR3 sequence reads: CASSHETGGELAKNIQYF. DNA of the CDR3: TGCGCCAGCAGCCACGAGACAGGGGGAGAATTAGCCAAAAACATTCAGTACTTC.

This clone showed up just a few times. This chain links TRBV15 with TRBJ2-1; TRBD2 agrees at 8 bases. CDR1 and CDR2 from the germline V gene are LNHNV and YYDKDF (reference sequence). Trimming cost V 4 bases and J 7 bases; bases outside gene matches: 3. The CDR3 runs to 13 residues. In DNA form, the CDR3 reads TGTGCCACCAGCATTAGCGGGATGAATGAGCAGTTCTTC. This translates into CATSISGMNEQFF.

The chain recombines TRBV29-1 with TRBJ1-2; D possibly corresponds to TRBD1 (6 bases). Germline loops: CDR1 SQVTM, CDR2 ANQGSEA. The CDR3 is 16 amino acids. Trimming pared 0 bases from V and 2 bases from J, leaving 16 bases between. The CDR3 DNA reads as TGCAGCGTTGAAGATGTTGAGGGACACGACAACTATGGCTACACCTTC. This codes for CSVEDVEGHDNYGYTF.

The chain is built from TRBV7-9 and TRBJ2-7; 12 nucleotides agree with TRBD2. CDR1 and CDR2 from the germline V gene are SEHNR and FQNEAQ (reference sequence). V trimming: 3 bases; J trimming: 5 bases; junction bases outside the gene matches: 5. The CDR3 is made up of 15 amino acids. The CDR3 bases are TGTGCCAGCAGCTTCCTAGCGGGAGGGCCAGACGAGCAGTACTTC. It encodes CASSFLAGGPDEQYF.

This clone was counted a single time. This chain connects TRBV6-5 to TRBJ1-3; unclear D gene. This CDR3 contains 14 residues. The germline V and J ends were trimmed by 6 bases and 0 bases, with 9 bases remaining between them. Per germline, CDR1 MNHEY and CDR2 SVGAGI. DNA of the CDR3: TGTGCCAGCAGAGTCGAGGCCTCTGGAAACACCATATATTTT. This codes for CASRVEASGNTIYF.

For this clone: This specimen includes other DNA sequences encoding the same CDR3. This rearrangement joins TRBV27 to TRBJ2-7; D unclear. Germline loops: CDR1 MNHEY, CDR2 SMNVEV (reference sequence). This CDR3 contains 15 residues. Trimming stripped 2 bases from V and 1 base from J, with 12 bases between. The CDR3 bases are TGTGCCAGCAGTTTAGGTTTGGGCAGTTCCTACGAGCAGTACTTC. It specifies CASSLGLGSSYEQYF.

This clone is classed as medium-sized. The chain employs TRBV30 and TRBJ1-3; a possible D gene is TRBD1 (5 bases). Trimming cost V 2 bases and J 4 bases, with 9 bases left between them. The germline V gene encodes CDR1 GTSNPN and CDR2 SVGIG (reference sequence). The CDR3 spans 13 residues. CDR3 protein: CAWSKGQGNTIYF. Written as DNA, the CDR3 is TGTGCCTGGAGTAAGGGGCAAGGAAACACCATATATTTT. The whole variable domain, remainder taken from reference TRBV30 and TRBJ1-3, is SQTIHQWPATLVQPVGSPLSLECTVEGTSNPNLYWYRQAAGRGLQLLFYSVGIGQISSEVPQNLSASRPQDRQFILSSKKLLLSDSGFYLCAWSKGQGNTIYFGEGSWLTVV.

This clone is large by share. The chain is built from TRBV18 and TRBJ2-7; maybe TRBD2 (5 bases). The length of the CDR3 is 14 residues. V shed 0 bases and J shed 7 bases, with 13 bases lying between them. Germline CDR1 and CDR2: KGHSH and LQKENI. Here the CDR3 reads CASSPPSAAGEQYF. The CDR3 DNA is TGTGCCAGCTCACCACCGAGTGCGGCGGGTGAGCAGTACTTC.

This clone has more than one count but fewer than ten. The chain joins TRBV29-1 to TRBJ2-2; TRBD1 matches 7 bases. The CDR3 totals 13 residues. V lost 7 bases, J lost 2 bases, and 4 bases stayed unmatched. Germline V gene lookup returns CDR1 SQVTM and CDR2 ANQGSEA. The CDR3 DNA is TGCAGCGCCAGGGACAGCAACACCGGGGAGCTGTTTTTT. Its protein is CSARDSNTGELFF.